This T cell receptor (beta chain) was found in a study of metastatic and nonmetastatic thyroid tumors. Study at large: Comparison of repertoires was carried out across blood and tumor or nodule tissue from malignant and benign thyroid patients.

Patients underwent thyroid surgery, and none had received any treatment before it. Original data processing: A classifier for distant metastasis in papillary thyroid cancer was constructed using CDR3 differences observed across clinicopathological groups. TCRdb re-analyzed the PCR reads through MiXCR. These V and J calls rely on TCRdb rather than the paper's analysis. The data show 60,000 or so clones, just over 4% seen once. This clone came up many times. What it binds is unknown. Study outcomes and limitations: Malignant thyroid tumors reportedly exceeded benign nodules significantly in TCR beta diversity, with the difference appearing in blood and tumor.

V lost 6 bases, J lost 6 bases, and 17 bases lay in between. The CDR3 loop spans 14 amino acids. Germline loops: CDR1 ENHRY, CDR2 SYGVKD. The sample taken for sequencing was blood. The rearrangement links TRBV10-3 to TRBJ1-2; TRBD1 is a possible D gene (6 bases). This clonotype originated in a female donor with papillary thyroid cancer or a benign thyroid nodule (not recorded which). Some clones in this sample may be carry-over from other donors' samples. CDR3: CAISAWEQGDGYTF. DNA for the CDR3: TGTGCCATCAGCGCGTGGGAACAGGGTGATGGCTACACCTTC.